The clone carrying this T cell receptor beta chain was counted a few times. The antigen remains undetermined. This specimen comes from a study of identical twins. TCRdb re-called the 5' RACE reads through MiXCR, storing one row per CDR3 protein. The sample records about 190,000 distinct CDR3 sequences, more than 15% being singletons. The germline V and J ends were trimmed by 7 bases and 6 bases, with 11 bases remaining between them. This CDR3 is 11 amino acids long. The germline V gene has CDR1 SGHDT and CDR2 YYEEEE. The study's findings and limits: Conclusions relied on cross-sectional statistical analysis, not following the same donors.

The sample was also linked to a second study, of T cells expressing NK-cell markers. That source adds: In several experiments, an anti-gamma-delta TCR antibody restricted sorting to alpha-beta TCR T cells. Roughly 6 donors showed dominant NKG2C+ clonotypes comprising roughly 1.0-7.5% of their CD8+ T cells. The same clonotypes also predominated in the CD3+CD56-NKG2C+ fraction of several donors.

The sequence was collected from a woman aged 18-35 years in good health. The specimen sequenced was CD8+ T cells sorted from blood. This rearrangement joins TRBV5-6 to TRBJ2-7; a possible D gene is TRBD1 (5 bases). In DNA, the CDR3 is TGTGCCAGCCAAAAAAGGGGCGAGCAGTACTTC. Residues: CASQKRGEQYF.